This TCR beta chain was documented in a study of blood T cell repertoires in COVID-19. About the study: COVID-19 samples collected from the United States, Italy and Spain covered acute and convalescent phases. Sources were T cells, B-cell-depleted T cells, or PBMCs; the material itself was cDNA or gDNA.

In the study's own analysis: Scientists estimated how many nucleated cells there were by amplifying reference gene primers. Profiling relied on immunoSEQ multiplex PCR, and the TCRdb table lists in-frame clones only, not all of them. For V, J and clone size, that table is used; D and trimming come from the DNA. The sample lists 150,000 to 200,000 clones; under 85% were seen once. V dropped 4 bases and J dropped 5 bases, with 15 bases sitting between them. The CDR3 is made up of 16 amino acids. Germline values: CDR1 SNHLY, CDR2 FYNNEI. The origin of this receptor is a human donor in a cohort sampled during active COVID-19. Sample: peripheral blood. The chain combines TRBV2 with TRBJ1-6, with D perhaps TRBD1 (5 bases). In DNA form, the CDR3 reads TGTGCCAGCAGTGGTCCTAGGGGAACCAATAATTCACCCCTCCACTTT. It translates to CASSGPRGTNNSPLHF.